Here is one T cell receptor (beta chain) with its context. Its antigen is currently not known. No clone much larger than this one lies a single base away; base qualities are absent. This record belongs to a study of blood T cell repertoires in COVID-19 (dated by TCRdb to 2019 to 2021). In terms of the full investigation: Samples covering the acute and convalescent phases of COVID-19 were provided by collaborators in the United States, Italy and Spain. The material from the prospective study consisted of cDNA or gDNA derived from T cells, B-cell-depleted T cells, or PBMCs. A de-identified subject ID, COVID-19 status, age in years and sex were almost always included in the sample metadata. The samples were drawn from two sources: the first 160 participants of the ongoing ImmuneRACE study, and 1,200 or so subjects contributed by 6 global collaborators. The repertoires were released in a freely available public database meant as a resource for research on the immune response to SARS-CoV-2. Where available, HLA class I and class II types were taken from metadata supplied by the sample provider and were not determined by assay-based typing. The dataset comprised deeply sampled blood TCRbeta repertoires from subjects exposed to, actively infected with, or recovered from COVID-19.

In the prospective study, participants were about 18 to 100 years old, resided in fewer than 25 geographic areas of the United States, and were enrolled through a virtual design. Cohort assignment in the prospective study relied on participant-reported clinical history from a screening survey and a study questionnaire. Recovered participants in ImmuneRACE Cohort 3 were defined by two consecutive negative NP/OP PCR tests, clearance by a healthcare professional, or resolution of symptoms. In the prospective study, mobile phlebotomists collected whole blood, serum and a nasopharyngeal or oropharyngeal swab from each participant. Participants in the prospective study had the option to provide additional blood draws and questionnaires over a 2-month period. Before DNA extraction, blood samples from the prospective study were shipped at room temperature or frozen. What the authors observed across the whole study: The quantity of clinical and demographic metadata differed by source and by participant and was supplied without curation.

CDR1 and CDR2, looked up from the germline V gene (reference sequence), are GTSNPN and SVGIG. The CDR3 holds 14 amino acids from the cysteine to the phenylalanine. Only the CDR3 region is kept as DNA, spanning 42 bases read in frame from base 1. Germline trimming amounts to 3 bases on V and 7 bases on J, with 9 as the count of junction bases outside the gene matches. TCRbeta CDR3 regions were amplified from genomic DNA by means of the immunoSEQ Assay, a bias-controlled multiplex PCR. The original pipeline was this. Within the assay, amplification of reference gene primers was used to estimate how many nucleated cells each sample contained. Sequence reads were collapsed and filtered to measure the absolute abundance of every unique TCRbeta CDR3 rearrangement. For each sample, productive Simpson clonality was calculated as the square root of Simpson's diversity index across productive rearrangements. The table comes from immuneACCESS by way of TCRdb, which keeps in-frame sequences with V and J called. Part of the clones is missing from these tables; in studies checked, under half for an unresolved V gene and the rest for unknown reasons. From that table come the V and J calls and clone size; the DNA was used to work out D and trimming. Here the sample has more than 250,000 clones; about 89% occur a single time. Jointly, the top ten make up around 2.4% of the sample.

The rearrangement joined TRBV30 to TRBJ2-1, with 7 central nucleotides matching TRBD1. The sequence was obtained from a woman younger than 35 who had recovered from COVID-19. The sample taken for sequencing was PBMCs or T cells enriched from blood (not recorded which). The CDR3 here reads CAWRTGLGRNEQFF. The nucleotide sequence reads TGTGCCTGGAGGACAGGGTTAGGGCGAAATGAGCAGTTCTTC. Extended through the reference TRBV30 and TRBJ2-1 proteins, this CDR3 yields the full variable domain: SQTIHQWPATLVQPVGSPLSLECTVEGTSNPNLYWYRQAAGRGLQLLFYSVGIGQISSEVPQNLSASRPQDRQFILSSKKLLLSDSGFYLCAWRTGLGRNEQFFGPGTRLTVL.